Listed below are T cell receptor beta chains from one sample, sequenced in a study of cytomegalovirus exposure and HLA in healthy donors. Assay used: immunoSEQ multiplex PCR; TCRdb lists only in-frame clones, some missing. The sample holds roughly 99,000 clones, around three quarters seen once. Sequences were obtained from PBMCs. These receptors all come from a male donor in good health and CMV-seropositive. Each CDR3 is given with its conserved first and last residue. Fields, in order: D gene, J gene, V gene, clone size, CDR3 DNA, CDR3 protein. The D gene is left open where the match is weak. Where a row states a size, it is once, few, many or the class of an expanded clone; other rows omit it.

>.|TRBJ1-1|TRBV19|.
TGTGCCAGTAACAAGGGGTTAATGAACACTGAAGCTTTCTTT
CASNKGLMNTEAFF
>.|TRBJ1-5|TRBV7-8|.
TGTGCCAGCAGCGTCTCTCGGGGGAGAGATCAGCCCCAGCATTTT
CASSVSRGRDQPQHF
>.|TRBJ1-5|TRBV7-9|few
TGTGCCAGCAGCTTAGGTCCGGGGAGCAATCAGCCCCAGCATTTT
CASSLGPGSNQPQHF
>TRBD2|TRBJ2-1|TRBV5-6|once
TGTGCCAGCAGCTTGTTTTTCCTAGCGGGGGGAAACGAGCAGTTCTTC
CASSLFFLAGGNEQFF
>.|TRBJ1-3|TRBV27|.
TGTGCCAGCAGTCTGACCGGGACATTCTTCTCTGGAAACACCATATATTTT
CASSLTGTFFSGNTIYF
>.|TRBJ1-5|TRBV5-4|few
TGTGCCAGCAGCTTGGGCCTAGATCAGCCCCAGCATTTT
CASSLGLDQPQHF
>TRBD1|TRBJ2-7|TRBV7-7|.
TGTGCTAGCAGCCCGACAGGGGGGTCCTACGAGCAGTACTTC
CASSPTGGSYEQYF
>TRBD1|TRBJ2-2|TRBV7-9|.
TGTGCCAGCAGCGGCGGGCAGGGGGAGACCGGGGAGCTGTTTTTT
CASSGGQGETGELFF
>.|TRBJ1-1|TRBV5-4|few
TGTGCCAGCAGCTTGGCCTATGAAAATAGGGGTGAAGCTTTCTTT
CASSLAYENRGEAFF
>.|TRBJ2-7|TRBV20-1|.
TGCAGTGCTTGGCAGGGGGGCGAGCAGTACTTC
CSAWQGGEQYF
>.|TRBJ1-2|TRBV7-2|once
TGTGCCAGCAGCTTACAGGGTACCTATGGCTACACCTTC
CASSLQGTYGYTF
>.|TRBJ1-6|TRBV7-3|.
TGTGCCAGCAGTCTACAGGGAAGCTCCTATAATTCACCCCTCCACTTT
CASSLQGSSYNSPLHF
>.|TRBJ2-5|TRBV5-8|.
TGTGCCAGCAGCTTGGTCGCGACAGCACAAGAGACCCAGTACTTC
CASSLVATAQETQYF
>.|TRBJ1-5|TRBV6-1|.
TGTGCCAGCAGTAGACGACAGATCAATCAGCCCCAGCATTTT
CASSRRQINQPQHF
>TRBD2|TRBJ2-3|TRBV7-8|once
TGTGCCAGTACTCCCCCCAAGGGACTAGCGACAGATACGCAGTATTTT
CASTPPKGLATDTQYF
>.|TRBJ2-7|TRBV5-1|.
TGCGCCAGCAGCTCTGGCCCTATAGGACAGTTCTACGAGCAGTACTTC
CASSSGPIGQFYEQYF
>.|TRBJ2-3|TRBV7-7|.
TGTGCTAGCAGCTTAGCCCCTTCCCTAGGGGCCAGCACAGATACGCAGTATTTT
CASSLAPSLGASTDTQYF
>.|TRBJ2-3|TRBV5-6|.
TGTGCCAGCAGCTTGCCCCGAGGGAGCACAGATACGCAGTATTTT
CASSLPRGSTDTQYF
>TRBD1|TRBJ1-2|TRBV7-9|.
TGTGCCAGCAGCTCTTCCCTGGGACAGTCCGACTATGGCTACACCTTC
CASSSSLGQSDYGYTF
>.|TRBJ1-6|TRBV19|.
TGTGCCAGTAGTATTAGCAGGGGAAATTCACCCCTCCACTTT
CASSISRGNSPLHF
>.|TRBJ1-3|TRBV29-1|.
TGCAGCGTTGAAGAGCGCGGAAACACCATATATTTT
CSVEERGNTIYF
>TRBD2|TRBJ2-5|TRBV5-1|.
TGCGCCAGCAGCTTGGCTAGCGGGTTCCAAGAGACCCAGTACTTC
CASSLASGFQETQYF
>.|TRBJ2-1|TRBV30|.
TGTGCCTGGAGCAAGAGAGGTTTGGAGTCCTACAATGAGCAGTTCTTC
CAWSKRGLESYNEQFF
>.|TRBJ1-1|TRBV10-3|once
TGTGCCATCAGACAGGAGACGATGAACACTGAAGCTTTCTTT
CAIRQETMNTEAFF
>TRBD1|TRBJ2-2|TRBV5-4|once
TGTGCCAGCAGCTTGGGGGACAGGACAGAGGAGCTGTTTTTT
CASSLGDRTEELFF
>TRBD2|TRBJ2-2|TRBV5-1|.
TGCGCCAGCAGCTTGGCCGGGGGGTCCGGGGAGCTGTTTTTT
CASSLAGGSGELFF
>.|TRBJ2-7|TRBV6-5|.
TGTGCCAGCAGCCCCGGACAGAGCTCCTACGAGCAGTACTTC
CASSPGQSSYEQYF
>TRBD2|TRBJ2-7|TRBV6-1|.
TGTGCCAGCAGTGTCGTCCCGGGACTAGCGGGGTACGAGCAGTACTTC
CASSVVPGLAGYEQYF
>.|TRBJ1-4|TRBV6-5|.
TGTGCCAGCAGGCTACAGGGATCGGGTGAAAAACTGTTTTTT
CASRLQGSGEKLFF
>.|TRBJ1-2|TRBV7-6|few
TGTGCCAGCAGCCCACCCGGGGTGGTTGGTGGCTACACCTTC
CASSPPGVVGGYTF
>.|TRBJ1-2|TRBV6-1|.
TGTGCCAGCCGCCCCCGGGGATACTATGGCTACACCTTC
CASRPRGYYGYTF
>TRBD2|TRBJ2-7|TRBV20-1|.
TGCAGTGCCTCGCCGGGGGGCGAGCAGTACTTC
CSASPGGEQYF
>TRBD1|TRBJ1-5|TRBV30|.
TGTGCCTGGGGAGGGGGCGGTCAGCCCCAGCATTTT
CAWGGGGQPQHF
>TRBD1|TRBJ1-1|TRBV29-1|.
TGCAGCGTTGACTTCGGGACAGAGGCTTTCTTT
CSVDFGTEAFF
>TRBD1|TRBJ2-1|TRBV4-1|.
TGCGCCAGCAGCCCCTGGGGGGACAGGCCTTCCAATGAGCAGTTCTTC
CASSPWGDRPSNEQFF
>.|TRBJ2-5|TRBV7-3|once
TGTGCCAGCAGCGGGCCAGGGGACGAGACCCAGTACTTC
CASSGPGDETQYF
>.|TRBJ1-4|TRBV5-1|.
TGCGCCAGCAGCTTGGGTCGAGAAACAACTAATGAAAAACTGTTTTTT
CASSLGRETTNEKLFF
>.|TRBJ2-1|TRBV2|few
TGTGCCAGCAGTGCGGGGGACAGTCCCTACAATGAGCAGTTCTTC
CASSAGDSPYNEQFF
>TRBD1|TRBJ1-5|TRBV4-2|once
TGTGCCAGCAGCCAGGGGGACAGGGGCAATCAGCCCCAGCATTTT
CASSQGDRGNQPQHF
>TRBD1|TRBJ1-1|TRBV18|.
TGTGCCAGCTCACCCGGGACAGGGGGCGTGACTGAAGCTTTCTTT
CASSPGTGGVTEAFF